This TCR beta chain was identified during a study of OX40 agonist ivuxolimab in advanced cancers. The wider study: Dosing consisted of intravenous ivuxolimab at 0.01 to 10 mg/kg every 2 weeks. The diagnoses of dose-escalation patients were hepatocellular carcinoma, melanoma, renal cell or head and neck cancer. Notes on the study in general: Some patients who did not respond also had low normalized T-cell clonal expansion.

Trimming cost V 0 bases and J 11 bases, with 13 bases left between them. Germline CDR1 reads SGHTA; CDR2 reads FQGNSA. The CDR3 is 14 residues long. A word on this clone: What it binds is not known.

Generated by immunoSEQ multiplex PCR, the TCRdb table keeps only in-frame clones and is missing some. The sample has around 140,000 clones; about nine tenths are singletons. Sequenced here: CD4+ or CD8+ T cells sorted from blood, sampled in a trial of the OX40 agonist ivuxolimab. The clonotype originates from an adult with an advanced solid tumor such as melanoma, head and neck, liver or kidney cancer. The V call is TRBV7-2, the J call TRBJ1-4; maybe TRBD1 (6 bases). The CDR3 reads CASSLANRAGKLFF. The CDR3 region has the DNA TGTGCCAGCAGCTTAGCCAACAGGGCCGGGAAACTGTTTTTT.